Following are 25 T cell receptor beta chains from one sample sequenced in a study of blood T cells in healthy people across ages. Primers used in a second PCR of about 6 to 11 cycles were a sample-barcoded 5' primer and a J-beta primer mix. TCRdb itself ran the 5' RACE reads through MiXCR, one entry per CDR3 protein. The table has approximately 770,000 distinct CDR3 sequences, 58% seen once. Sequencing input: blood. Receptor source: a man younger than 40 in good health.

The V call is TRBV20-1, the J call TRBJ2-3, with D possibly being TRBD1 (6 bases). V shed 3 bases and J shed 1 base, with 11 bases lying between them. The CDR3 covers 14 residues. Per the germline V gene, CDR1 is DFQATT and CDR2 is SNEGSKA (reference sequence). The CDR3 nucleotides read TGCAGTGCTAGTCTAGGGGGAGGCACAGATACGCAGTATTTT. It yields the protein CSASLGGGTDTQYF.

This clonotype was observed a handful of times. This chain connects TRBV6-6 to TRBJ2-3, with 8 positions matching TRBD2. Germline V lookup: CDR1 MNHNY, CDR2 SVGAGI (reference sequence). The trim removed 7 bases at V and 10 bases at J, leaving 10 bases unmatched. There are 13 residues in the CDR3. In nucleotides, the CDR3 is TGTGCCAGCAAGACGGGCGGGGGGATTTCGCAGTATTTT. Residues: CASKTGGGISQYF.

V gene TRBV20-1 combines with J gene TRBJ2-7; TRBD1 agrees at 9 bases. CDR3 length: 14 residues. V dropped 1 base and J dropped 2; count of bases not matched to a gene: 3. CDR1 and CDR2 from the germline V gene are DFQATT and SNEGSKA (reference sequence). The CDR3 here is CSARGDRDPYEQYF. Written as DNA, the CDR3 is TGCAGTGCTAGAGGGGACAGGGATCCCTACGAGCAGTACTTC.

There are a few counts of this clonotype. This chain connects TRBV4-3 to TRBJ2-7; 12 bases match TRBD2. The CDR3 length is 16 residues. The V gene's germline CDR1 is LGHNA and CDR2 YSLEER. V lost 1 base and J lost 6; bases outside the gene matches: 7. CDR3 region: CASSQGLTSGSSEQYF. CDR3 DNA: TGCGCCAGCAGCCAAGGTTTGACTAGCGGGAGCTCCGAGCAGTACTTC.

This clonotype has just one count. The chain joins TRBV6-5 to TRBJ2-7; D is possibly TRBD1 (5 bases). With 5 bases removed from V and 0 bases from J, the gap between germline ends came to 8 bases. The V gene's germline CDR1 is MNHEY and CDR2 SVGAGI. This CDR3 is 13 amino acids long. The CDR3 DNA reads as TGTGCCAGCAGTGACAGACCCTCCTACGAGCAGTACTTC. Its translation is CASSDRPSYEQYF.

This clonotype has a handful of counts. The genes are TRBV20-1 and TRBJ2-5; no definite D call. This CDR3 comprises 11 residues. Trimming cost V 3 bases and J 6 bases, with 8 bases left between them. Per germline, CDR1 DFQATT and CDR2 SNEGSKA (reference sequence). The CDR3 nucleotides are TGCAGTGCTAGTAACGGACAGACCCAGTACTTC. The encoded protein is CSASNGQTQYF.

The chain is built from TRBV20-1 and TRBJ2-1; D gene uncertain. The V end lost 6 bases, the J end lost 7 bases, and 7 bases lay between the germline ends. The germline CDR1 and CDR2 sequences are DFQATT and SNEGSKA (reference sequence). This CDR3 comprises 10 residues. DNA of the CDR3: TGCAGTGCCTACTTAAATGAGCAGTTCTTC. It is translated as CSAYLNEQFF.

This chain connects TRBV28 to TRBJ1-3; D remains unclear. CDR3 size: 13 residues. Germline-derived CDR1 and CDR2 are MDHEN and SYDVKM. V gave up 1 base and J gave up 5 bases, with 6 bases separating them. The CDR3 sequence is CASSLYRRNTIYF. The CDR3 DNA follows: TGTGCCAGCAGTTTATATAGAAGAAACACCATATATTTT.

This rearrangement joins TRBV7-3 to TRBJ2-4, with 9 bases lining up with TRBD1. The end of the DNA is better explained by TRBJ2-7, so the J call may be wrong. The germline gives CDR1 SGHTA, CDR2 FQGTGA. The CDR3 is 13 amino acids. The CDR3 DNA is TGTGCCAGCGGACAGGGGCGATTCTACGAGCAGTACTTC. Encoded protein: CASGQGRFYEQYF.

This clonotype was picked up a small number of times. J is TRBJ1-1 and V is TRBV9; D not certain. Germline CDR1 SGDLS, CDR2 YYNGEE. With 0 bases removed from V and 5 bases from J, the gap between germline ends came to 14 bases. The CDR3 length is 15 residues. The CDR3 coding sequence is TGTGCCAGCAGCGTAGGGCGGGCATTCGGGACTGAAGCTTTCTTT. Amino acid sequence: CASSVGRAFGTEAFF.

This chain joins TRBV29-1 and TRBJ1-1; the match to TRBD1 covers 8 bases. Unmatched junction bases numbered 6, after V lost 6 bases and J lost 3 bases. Germline V lookup: CDR1 SQVTM, CDR2 ANQGSEA. This CDR3 has 13 amino acids. CDR3 in DNA: TGCAGCGTCGGGGCACAGGGGGACACTGAAGCTTTCTTT. Residues: CSVGAQGDTEAFF.

The chain joins TRBV7-9 to TRBJ2-7; D remains ambiguous. CDR1 is SEHNR and CDR2 is FQNEAQ in the germline V gene (reference sequence). V lost 5 bases, J lost 0 bases, and 8 bases lay in between. The CDR3 is 13 amino acids. Written as DNA, the CDR3 is TGTGCCAGCAGCGAAGTCAGCTCCTACGAGCAGTACTTC. Residues: CASSEVSSYEQYF.

The chain uses TRBV7-2 and TRBJ2-1, with a possible D match to TRBD1 (5 bases). Trimming stripped 5 bases from V and 8 bases from J, with 13 bases between. The CDR3 is 13 amino acids. Germline V gene lookup returns CDR1 SGHTA and CDR2 FQGNSA. The DNA of the CDR3 is TGTGCCAGCAGCGCAGGGCCTGGCTATGAGCAGTTCTTC. Translating it yields CASSAGPGYEQFF.

V is TRBV6-2 or TRBV6-3 and J is TRBJ2-1; D might be TRBD2 (6 bases). Germline V CDR1 and CDR2: MNHEY, SVGEGT. This CDR3 spans 15 amino acids. V shed 0 bases and J shed 8 bases, with 14 bases lying between them. The CDR3 is CASSYSGTLAHEQFF. CDR3 bases: TGTGCCAGCAGTTACTCAGGGACTCTAGCCCATGAGCAGTTCTTC.

The chain carries TRBV4-3 and TRBJ2-7, with 7 bases fitting TRBD2. This CDR3 is built from 13 residues. V lost 1 base and J lost 6; bases outside the gene matches: 3. CDR1 and CDR2 from the germline V gene are LGHNA and YSLEER. Here the CDR3 DNA reads TGCGCCAGCAGCCAAGGACTAGCTGGCGAGCAGTACTTC. This gives the protein CASSQGLAGEQYF.

V gene TRBV28 combines with J gene TRBJ1-6, with TRBD1 as a possible D gene (6 bases). In germline, CDR1 is MDHEN, CDR2 SYDVKM. V gave up 3 bases and J gave up 10 bases, with 22 bases separating them. This CDR3 has 17 residues. The CDR3 DNA reads TGTGCCAGCAGTTTTAGTGGGGTTGTACAGGGTAAATCACCCCTCCACTTT. It yields the protein CASSFSGVVQGKSPLHF. The entire variable domain, with the rest obtained from reference TRBV28 and TRBJ1-6, is as follows: DVKVTQSSRYLVKRTGEKVFLECVQDMDHENMFWYRQDPGLGLRLIYFSYDVKMKEKGDIPEGYSVSREKKERFSLILESASTNQTSMYLCASSFSGVVQGKSPLHFGNGTRLTVT.

In this sample, this clonotype turned up a few times. This chain links TRBV21-1 with TRBJ1-2; TRBD1 reflects the table's D call only, with no check against the DNA. TRBV21-1 is an annotated pseudogene. The CDR3 has 14 residues. CDR3 amino acids: CASSKWTGAYGYTF. The CDR3 region has the DNA TGTGCCAGCAGCAAGTGGACAGGGGCCTATGGCTACACCTTC.

Only a few counts were recorded for this clonotype. This chain connects TRBV14 to TRBJ2-1; 11 positions match TRBD2. This CDR3 has 16 residues. The germline gives CDR1 SGHDN, CDR2 FVKESK. Trimming cost V 4 bases and J 5 bases; bases outside gene matches: 7. The CDR3 coding sequence is TGTGCCAGCAGCCGCCGACTAGCGGGGTCCCACAATGAGCAGTTCTTC. Encoded protein: CASSRRLAGSHNEQFF.

In this sample, this clonotype turned up a few times. The DNA of the CDR3 is TGTGCCAGCAGTCCGGGGTTTTACAATGAGCAGTTCTTC. Translation gives CASSPGFYNEQFF. The chain is built from TRBV7-3 and TRBJ2-1; D is possibly TRBD2 (5 bases). V shed 6 bases and J shed 4 bases, with 10 bases lying between them. From germline, CDR1 is SGHTA and CDR2 FQGTGA. The CDR3 extends over 13 amino acids.

The genes are TRBV7-2 and TRBJ2-1, with 9 nucleotides matching TRBD2. Looked up from germline, CDR1 is SGHTA and CDR2 is FQGNSA. J was trimmed by 4 bases and V by 1 base; bases with no gene match: 8. CDR3 length: 17 residues. The CDR3 DNA reads TGTGCCAGCAGCTTAGTCAGGGCTAGCGGGATGTACAATGAGCAGTTCTTC. This encodes CASSLVRASGMYNEQFF.

This chain uses TRBV12-3 or TRBV12-4 with TRBJ1-2, with a weak D call TRBD1 (5 bases). There are 13 residues in the CDR3. V lost 10 bases and J 3 bases, leaving 15 bases between the germline ends. CDR3 bases: TGTGCCATCTCTCCGTCAGGGTACTATGGCTACACCTTC. Residues: CAISPSGYYGYTF.

The chain has TRBV6-5 and TRBJ1-2; no definite D call. The germline CDR1 and CDR2 sequences are MNHEY and SVGAGI. V lost 0 bases and J 6 bases, leaving 14 bases between the germline ends. CDR3 size: 15 residues. The CDR3 protein is CASSYSPSLPDGYTF. In DNA, the CDR3 is TGTGCCAGCAGTTACTCTCCCAGCCTGCCCGATGGCTACACCTTC.

This clonotype has only a few counts. The chain has TRBV20-1 and TRBJ2-3; D is tentatively TRBD1 or TRBD2 (6 bases each). V lost 3 bases and J 4 bases, leaving 14 bases between the germline ends. The CDR3 covers 14 residues. Germline V gene sequence: CDR1 DFQATT, CDR2 SNEGSKA (reference sequence). The CDR3 bases are TGCAGTGCTAGCGGGGGCGACTTTCCAGATACGCAGTATTTT. Protein: CSASGGDFPDTQYF.

This chain connects TRBV7-8 to TRBJ1-4; 7 bases align to TRBD1. The ends lost 1 base at V and 0 bases at J; junction bases unmatched: 8. CDR3 size: 18 residues. Per germline, CDR1 SGHVS and CDR2 FQNEAQ. The CDR3, as DNA: TGTGCCAGCAGCTTAGGGCAGGGGGGGCCTTCAACTAATGAAAAACTGTTTTTT. Translating gives CASSLGQGGPSTNEKLFF.

V usage is TRBV7-2 and J usage is TRBJ2-7, with D possibly matching TRBD2 (6 bases). The end of the DNA aligns better with TRBJ2-5, so the J call may be wrong. Per the germline V gene, CDR1 is SGHTA and CDR2 is FQGNSA. This CDR3 region has 15 residues. The chain's CDR3 is CASSLTPGERETQYF. The CDR3 region has the DNA TGTGCCAGCAGCTTAACCCCGGGGGAACGGGAGACCCAGTACTTC.